One sample yielded the 29 T cell receptor beta chains listed below, sequenced in a study of T-cell memory formation after mild COVID-19. TCRdb passed the 5' RACE reads through MiXCR, listing each CDR3 protein once. The repertoire holds hundreds of thousands of distinct CDR3 sequences, with more than 15% as singletons. Sequenced input: PBMCs or a T cell subset sorted from them (not recorded which). The origin of the receptors is an adult woman who had mild COVID-19 (a few samples of this study predate the infection). Cell type and time point are not known.

The CDR3: CSVHDRGNGELFF. CDR3 DNA: TGCAGCGTTCATGACAGGGGGAACGGGGAGCTGTTTTTT. The chain is built from TRBV29-1 and TRBJ2-2; 9 bases fit TRBD1. Germline V gene data show CDR1 as SQVTM and CDR2 as ANQGSEA. Trimming at V came to 5 bases and at J to 7 bases, leaving 5 bases not matched to a gene. CDR3 length equals 13 residues.

This clonotype has ten or more counts. This chain uses TRBV12-3 or TRBV12-4 with TRBJ2-7; D unclear. The CDR3 sequence is 13 residues long. The V and J ends lost 10 bases and 4 bases respectively, with 17 bases between them. The CDR3 coding sequence is TGTGCCATCACCCCCACGGGTTCATACGAGCAGTACTTC. This codes for CAITPTGSYEQYF.

J is TRBJ1-1 and V is TRBV15; D remains unclear. The germline V gene encodes CDR1 LNHNV and CDR2 YYDKDF (reference sequence). V lost 3 bases to trimming and J lost 1 base, with 6 bases between them. CDR3 length: 13 amino acids. The CDR3 DNA reads as TGTGCCACCAGCAGGACCAGGAACACTGAAGCTTTCTTT. It codes for CATSRTRNTEAFF.

The chain has TRBV7-2 and TRBJ2-7; D gene uncertain. This CDR3 region has 16 residues. V shed 1 base and J shed 3 bases, with 16 bases lying between them. CDR1 is SGHTA, CDR2 FQGNSA, per germline. The DNA for the CDR3 is TGTGCCAGCAGCTTAGGTCCCAACTTCATCTACTACGAGCAGTACTTC. This codes for CASSLGPNFIYYEQYF.

Only a few counts were recorded for this clonotype. The V and J genes are TRBV20-1 and TRBJ2-1; no clear D. The CDR3 runs 14 residues. V lost 6 bases, J lost 8 bases, and 20 bases lay in between. From germline, CDR1 is DFQATT and CDR2 SNEGSKA (reference sequence). DNA of the CDR3: TGCAGTGCCAGCGCAGAGAGTAGTTTAGATGAGCAGTTCTTC. The encoded protein is CSASAESSLDEQFF.

In this sample, this clonotype turned up a few times. The chain combines TRBV27 with TRBJ2-3; D possibly corresponds to TRBD1 (6 bases). Trimming took 5 bases from V and 4 from J, leaving 13 bases between them. The CDR3 runs to 14 residues. Germline V gene sequence: CDR1 MNHEY, CDR2 SMNVEV (reference sequence). The CDR3 region has the DNA TGTGCCAGCAGTCCACTCACAGGGCCAGATACGCAGTATTTT. Its translation is CASSPLTGPDTQYF.

This clonotype was picked up a small number of times. The rearrangement uses TRBV10-3 and TRBJ2-7; D remains unclear. This CDR3 has 13 residues. The V gene's germline CDR1 is ENHRY and CDR2 SYGVKD. Trimming shortened V by 10 bases and J by 1 base, and 14 bases separated the two germline ends. CDR3 nucleotides: TGTGCCACCACCCTAGATCCGTCCTACGAGCAGTACTTC. It yields the protein CATTLDPSYEQYF.

This clonotype appeared a few times. V is TRBV6-6 and J is TRBJ1-2; 9 bases map to TRBD1. Germline V gives CDR1 MNHNY, CDR2 SVGAGI (reference sequence). V lost 7 bases, J lost 4 bases, and 10 bases stayed unmatched. The CDR3 is 15 residues long. The CDR3 nucleotides read TGTGCCAGCACTCCGGGACAGGGAGTTCTCTATGGCTACACCTTC. Amino acid sequence: CASTPGQGVLYGYTF.

This clonotype has a handful of counts. The chain combines TRBV7-2 with TRBJ1-1, with 7 positions matching TRBD1. After removal of 1 base from V and 7 bases from J, the junction contained 6 bases not matched to a gene. The germline CDR1 and CDR2 sequences are SGHTA and FQGNSA. CDR3 length: 14 residues. CDR3 protein: CASSLGRGQGEAFF. CDR3 DNA: TGTGCCAGCAGCTTAGGGAGGGGGCAGGGTGAAGCTTTCTTT.

The chain joins TRBV6-5 to TRBJ2-2; weak D call: TRBD2 (6 bases). V was pared by 4 bases and J by 2 bases, with 14 bases between. CDR3 length: 16 residues. Germline CDR1 reads MNHEY; CDR2 reads SVGAGI. The CDR3 region has the DNA TGTGCCAGCAGTTCCACGGGACTCATTAACACCGGGGAGCTGTTTTTT. Protein: CASSSTGLINTGELFF.

The V and J genes are TRBV6-1 and TRBJ2-3, with a weak D call TRBD1 (5 bases). The CDR3 consists of 13 residues. Per the germline V gene, CDR1 is MNHNS and CDR2 is SASEGT. The germline V and J ends were trimmed by 7 bases and 5 bases, with 13 bases remaining between them. The CDR3 reads CASNGHLIDTQYF. The CDR3 DNA reads as TGTGCCAGCAACGGACATTTAATAGATACGCAGTATTTT.

V and J are TRBV20-1 and TRBJ2-7; D possibly corresponds to TRBD2 (6 bases). The CDR3 has 17 amino acids. Germline V gene lookup returns CDR1 DFQATT and CDR2 SNEGSKA (reference sequence). Trimming removed 0 bases from V and 6 bases from J, with 24 bases in between. This chain's CDR3 is CSARDRLTGLLFGEQYF. The CDR3 bases are TGCAGTGCTAGAGATCGATTAACGGGACTCCTTTTCGGCGAGCAGTACTTC.

This chain links TRBV6-5 with TRBJ2-5; 9 bases fit TRBD1. Germline V gives CDR1 MNHEY, CDR2 SVGAGI. The J segment lost 4 bases and the V segment lost 6 bases, leaving 9 bases of the junction unmatched. This CDR3 is built from 15 residues. CDR3 sequence (DNA): TGTGCCAGCAGCCCCGGGACAGGGATTTCAGAGACCCAGTACTTC. As protein: CASSPGTGISETQYF.

This chain joins TRBV5-1 and TRBJ2-2; 8 bases line up with TRBD2. Germline CDR1 is SGHRS and CDR2 is YFSETQ. CDR3 length equals 15 residues. V was pared by 3 bases and J by 7 bases, with 8 bases of the junction left unmatched. CDR3 protein: CASSSERGLNGELFF. The CDR3 nucleotides read TGCGCCAGCAGCTCTGAGCGGGGGTTGAACGGGGAGCTGTTTTTT.

This clonotype came up a few times. The V and J genes are TRBV7-9 and TRBJ2-5; 7 positions match TRBD2. The CDR3 is 16 amino acids. With 5 bases clipped from V and 1 base from J, the junction kept 10 bases outside the gene matches. Germline loops: CDR1 SEHNR, CDR2 FQNEAQ (reference sequence). The CDR3 nucleotides are TGTGCCAGCAGCAGACGACTAGCTTTCGTCCAAGAGACCCAGTACTTC. Residues: CASSRRLAFVQETQYF.

The rearrangement links TRBV7-6 to TRBJ1-5; D not resolved. Per germline, CDR1 SGHVS and CDR2 FNYEAQ. The CDR3 runs to 16 residues. V lost 0 bases to trimming and J lost 5 bases, with 14 bases between them. The CDR3 loop is CASSLAHVGCDQPQHF. In DNA, the CDR3 is TGTGCCAGCAGCTTAGCGCACGTAGGGTGTGATCAGCCCCAGCATTTT.

The genes are TRBV18 and TRBJ2-1; 9 positions match TRBD2. Germline CDR1 is KGHSH and CDR2 is LQKENI. The CDR3 loop spans 17 amino acids. V shed 5 bases and J 5 bases; nucleotides not matched to a gene: 13. The CDR3 protein is CASSIRVAGVVDNEQFF. As DNA, the CDR3 is TGTGCCAGCTCAATTAGGGTAGCGGGAGTTGTCGACAATGAGCAGTTCTTC.

The table lists this clonotype with many counts. The rearrangement links TRBV5-4 to TRBJ2-5; 7 positions agree with TRBD1. The germline V gene encodes CDR1 SGHNT and CDR2 YYREEE (reference sequence). Trimming at V came to 4 bases and at J to 4 bases, leaving 16 bases not matched to a gene. This CDR3 has 17 residues. In DNA form, the CDR3 reads TGTGCCAGCAGCGAGGGGGCAGGCCCCCCATGGGGAGAGACCCAGTACTTC. Amino acids: CASSEGAGPPWGETQYF. Supplemented by reference TRBV5-4 and TRBJ2-5, the full variable domain reads ETGVTQSPTHLIKTRGQQVTLRCSSQSGHNTVSWYQQALGQGPQFIFQYYREEENGRGNFPPRFSGLQFPNYSSELNVNALELDDSALYLCASSEGAGPPWGETQYFGPGTRLLVL.

CDR3 nucleotide sequence: TGTGCCAGCATAACCGAGGGAGGCACTGAAGCTTTCTTT. This codes for CASITEGGTEAFF. The rearrangement joins TRBV27 to TRBJ1-1; D is ambiguous. Per the germline V gene, CDR1 is MNHEY and CDR2 is SMNVEV (reference sequence). The CDR3 is made up of 13 amino acids. V shed 7 bases and J shed 4 bases, with 13 bases lying between them.

The J gene is TRBJ2-3, the V gene TRBV5-1, with TRBD2 identical over 8 bases. J was trimmed by 5 bases and V by 4 bases; bases with no gene match: 15. The germline gives CDR1 SGHRS, CDR2 YFSETQ. CDR3 size: 17 residues. The CDR3 nucleotides read TGCGCCAGCAGCCAGGTGTGGAGCGGGAGTGGGAAAGATACGCAGTATTTT. It translates to CASSQVWSGSGKDTQYF.

This clonotype has only a few counts. V is TRBV11-2 and J is TRBJ1-5; D might be TRBD1 (6 bases). V was shortened by 0 bases and J by 5 bases, with 11 bases between the two germline ends. Germline V lookup: CDR1 SGHAT, CDR2 FQNNGV. The CDR3 contains 15 residues. In DNA, the CDR3 is TGTGCCAGCAGCTTAGAACAGGGAGTCGATCAGCCCCAGCATTTT. Amino acid sequence: CASSLEQGVDQPQHF.

This clonotype was detected a few times. V and J are TRBV2 and TRBJ2-3; D uncertain. The CDR3 length is 13 residues. Germline CDR1 SNHLY, CDR2 FYNNEI. V shed 6 bases and J shed 5 bases, with 12 bases lying between them. The DNA of the CDR3 is TGTGCCAGCAGGGCCGGGTCAAGAGATACGCAGTATTTT. Translation gives CASRAGSRDTQYF.

Notes on this clonotype: A junction boundary mismatches the germline segment, possibly from a read error. V usage is TRBV7-2 and J usage is TRBJ2-1; D might be TRBD2 (5 bases). The CDR3 is made up of 13 amino acids. CDR1 is SGHTA, CDR2 FQGNSA, per germline. CDR3 nucleotide sequence: TGTGCCAGCAGTCCTAGGGCCAGCGGAGCTGAGCTCTTC. This encodes CASSPRASGAELF.

The chain joins TRBV6-6 to TRBJ1-1, with 10 positions matching TRBD1. CDR1 and CDR2 from the germline V gene are MNHNY and SVGAGI (reference sequence). The V and J ends lost 7 bases and 4 bases, in that order; junction bases with no gene match: 9. The CDR3 is 15 amino acids. The CDR3, as DNA: TGTGCCAGCACCAATCAGACAGGGGGCCTCACTGAAGCTTTCTTT. Translating it yields CASTNQTGGLTEAFF.

The chain combines TRBV2 with TRBJ2-1; 12 bases align to TRBD2. Germline V lookup: CDR1 SNHLY, CDR2 FYNNEI. The CDR3 is made up of 18 amino acids. With 4 bases clipped from V and 5 bases from J, the junction kept 12 bases outside the gene matches. The CDR3 DNA follows: TGTGCCAGCAGTGGATTTACTAGCGGGGGGCGTAGCGACAATGAGCAGTTCTTC. Translating it yields CASSGFTSGGRSDNEQFF.

The table lists this clonotype with many counts. The V and J genes are TRBV4-1 and TRBJ2-7, with TRBD1 identical over 10 bases. The CDR3 loop spans 16 amino acids. Per germline, CDR1 MGHRA and CDR2 YSYEKL. V dropped 2 bases and J dropped 4; count of bases not matched to a gene: 8. The CDR3 nucleotides read TGCGCCAGCAGCCAACGAGGACAGGGGGTCACTTACGAGCAGTACTTC. This translates into CASSQRGQGVTYEQYF.

The chain recombines TRBV5-1 with TRBJ1-1; the match to TRBD1 covers 7 bases. Germline-derived CDR1 and CDR2 are SGHRS and YFSETQ. The CDR3 is 16 residues long. After removal of 4 bases from V and 1 base from J, the junction contained 10 bases not matched to a gene. The CDR3 here is CASSAPGQRGNTEAFF. For the CDR3, the DNA is TGCGCCAGCAGCGCACCGGGACAGAGGGGGAACACTGAAGCTTTCTTT.

The chain uses TRBV20-1 and TRBJ1-6; no clear D gene. From germline, CDR1 is DFQATT and CDR2 SNEGSKA (reference sequence). There are 15 residues in the CDR3. V gave up 2 bases and J gave up 7 bases, with 15 bases separating them. CDR3 bases: TGCAGTGCTAGAACACATGAAAAGATAAATTCACCCCTCCACTTT. Residues: CSARTHEKINSPLHF.

Ten or more counts support this clonotype. The chain has TRBV7-6 and TRBJ2-5, with 13 bases that match TRBD2. Germline assignment: CDR1 SGHVS and CDR2 FNYEAQ. Trimming took 6 bases from V and 2 from J; bases not matched to a gene: 3. The CDR3 spans 15 residues. CDR3: CASRPTSGGQETQYF. The DNA of the CDR3 is TGTGCCAGCAGGCCGACTAGCGGGGGGCAAGAGACCCAGTACTTC.